One sample yielded the 25 T cell receptor beta chains listed below, sequenced in a study of shared clonotypes between healthy human individuals. Repertoires were generated with immunoSEQ multiplex PCR, while TCRdb's copy carries only in-frame clones and drops some. Of 2 million to 2.5 million clones listed, approximately 94% are singletons. The source material was naive CD4+ T cells sorted from blood. The subset here: CD45RA+ positively selected. The receptors were sampled from a man aged 18 to 30 in good health.

The J gene is TRBJ2-7, the V gene TRBV5-4, with 9 bases lining up with TRBD1. CDR1 and CDR2 (germline): SGHNT, YYREEE (reference sequence). After removal of 3 bases from V and 5 bases from J, the junction contained 6 bases not matched to a gene. The CDR3 extends over 14 amino acids. The CDR3 DNA follows: TGTGCCAGCAGCTGGGGGGACAGGGTCCACGAGCAGTACTTC. It is translated as CASSWGDRVHEQYF. The full variable domain, with the rest looked up from reference TRBV5-4 and TRBJ2-7, is ETGVTQSPTHLIKTRGQQVTLRCSSQSGHNTVSWYQQALGQGPQFIFQYYREEENGRGNFPPRFSGLQFPNYSSELNVNALELDDSALYLCASSWGDRVHEQYFGPGTRLTVT.

V usage is TRBV6-1 and J usage is TRBJ2-2; 8 nucleotides match TRBD2. Germline V CDR1 and CDR2: MNHNS, SASEGT. With V trimmed by 3 bases and J by 5 bases, 5 bases remained unmatched. There are 15 residues in the CDR3. Here the CDR3 DNA reads TGTGCCAGCAGTGAGGGACTAGTTTTGACCGGGGAGCTGTTTTTT. Protein sequence: CASSEGLVLTGELFF.

The V call is TRBV7-9, the J call TRBJ2-1; 9 positions match TRBD1. Germline CDR1 reads SEHNR; CDR2 reads FQNEAQ (reference sequence). Trimming removed 4 bases from V and 4 bases from J; junction bases left unmatched: 5. The CDR3 loop spans 15 amino acids. CDR3 DNA sequence: TGTGCCAGCAGCTCGGACAGGGGATCTTACAATGAGCAGTTCTTC. It codes for CASSSDRGSYNEQFF.

The CDR3 region has the DNA TGTGCCAGCAGCGCCCGGGCCGCGGGCAATGAAAAACTGTTTTTT. Protein product: CASSARAAGNEKLFF. V usage is TRBV6-4 and J usage is TRBJ1-4; the D is unclear. V was clipped by 6 bases and J by 5 bases, with 16 bases between them. The CDR3 covers 15 residues. Germline CDR1 and CDR2: MRHNA and SNTAGT.

This chain connects TRBV6-1 to TRBJ1-1; 10 bases fit TRBD1. Unmatched junction bases numbered 4, after V lost 4 bases and J lost 5 bases. CDR3 size: 14 residues. Germline CDR1 is MNHNS and CDR2 is SASEGT. The CDR3 is CASSGGQGKTEAFF. Written as DNA, the CDR3 is TGTGCCAGCAGTGGGGGACAGGGGAAGACTGAAGCTTTCTTT.

J is TRBJ1-5 and V is TRBV19; D ambiguous. This CDR3 is 13 amino acids long. Trimming shortened V by 8 bases and J by 6 bases, and 14 bases separated the two germline ends. Looked up from germline, CDR1 is LNHDA and CDR2 is SQIVND (reference sequence). The CDR3 nucleotides are TGTGCCAGTGGAGGGAACTCCGGTCAGCCCCAGCATTTT. This translates into CASGGNSGQPQHF.

This chain connects TRBV7-9 to TRBJ1-2; no firm D call. Trimming cost V 3 bases and J 6 bases, with 17 bases left between them. Germline assignment: CDR1 SEHNR and CDR2 FQNEAQ (reference sequence). This CDR3 comprises 15 residues. The CDR3, as DNA: TGTGCCAGCAGCTTGGAAAGGGTCGATGGGCATGGCTACACCTTC. Its protein product is CASSLERVDGHGYTF.

CDR3 loop: CASDRSNQPQHF. The CDR3 DNA is TGTGCCAGCGACAGGTCTAATCAGCCCCAGCATTTT. The chain uses TRBV6-1 and TRBJ1-5, with D maybe TRBD1 (6 bases). CDR3 length equals 12 residues. The V and J ends lost 8 bases and 4 bases respectively, with 9 bases between them. Germline CDR1 MNHNS, CDR2 SASEGT.

The V gene is TRBV10-3, the J gene TRBJ2-2; 7 nucleotides agree with TRBD2. The CDR3 extends over 15 amino acids. The trim removed 6 bases at V and 0 bases at J, leaving 4 bases unmatched. CDR1 is ENHRY, CDR2 SYGVKD, per germline. CDR3 nucleotides: TGTGCCATCAGAATAGCGGGTTCGAACACCGGGGAGCTGTTTTTT. This sequence encodes CAIRIAGSNTGELFF.

The rearrangement joins TRBV6-1 to TRBJ1-5; possibly TRBD1 for D (5 bases). V was cut by 3 bases and J by 3 bases, with 12 bases left in between. Germline V gene sequence: CDR1 MNHNS, CDR2 SASEGT. The CDR3 runs 15 residues. This CDR3 reads CASSDPGRNNQPQHF. The CDR3 nucleotides are TGTGCCAGCAGTGATCCGGGACGGAACAATCAGCCCCAGCATTTT.

In regard to this clone: The same CDR3 also results from other DNA sequences found in this sample. The chain recombines TRBV18 with TRBJ1-1; 7 bases map to TRBD1. Germline values: CDR1 KGHSH, CDR2 LQKENI. The ends lost 4 bases at V and 1 base at J; junction bases unmatched: 3. This CDR3 has 14 amino acids. CDR3 coding DNA: TGTGCCAGCTCACGACAGGGCACGAACACTGAAGCTTTCTTT. Residues: CASSRQGTNTEAFF. The full variable domain, with the rest looked up from reference TRBV18 and TRBJ1-1, is NAGVMQNPRHLVRRRGQEARLRCSPMKGHSHVYWYRQLPEEGLKFMVYLQKENIIDESGMPKERFSAEFPKEGPSILRIQQVVRGDSAAYFCASSRQGTNTEAFFGQGTRLTVV.

The chain is built from TRBV5-1 and TRBJ2-3; either TRBD1 or TRBD2 may supply D (5 bases each). The CDR3 contains 16 residues. Germline V lookup: CDR1 SGHRS, CDR2 YFSETQ. V was cut by 1 base and J by 3 bases, with 15 bases left in between. This CDR3 reads CASSLREGEPTDTQYF. The CDR3 DNA is TGCGCCAGCAGCTTGCGAGAAGGGGAGCCGACAGATACGCAGTATTTT.

J is TRBJ1-3 and V is TRBV19; 8 nucleotides agree with TRBD1. This CDR3 has 15 amino acids. The germline CDR1 and CDR2 sequences are LNHDA and SQIVND (reference sequence). The junction had 7 bases not matched to a gene; V was cut back by 7 bases and J by 2 bases. The CDR3 coding sequence is TGTGCCAGTACCCCAGGGGGCGCCCCTGGAAACACCATATATTTT. Translation: CASTPGGAPGNTIYF.

This clone was found a few times. The rearrangement joins TRBV11-2 to TRBJ2-7; TRBD1 matches 8 bases. Per germline, CDR1 SGHAT and CDR2 FQNNGV. The CDR3 covers 17 residues. V was clipped by 4 bases and J by 2 bases; unmatched bases: 13. CDR3: CASSSTYRGERTYEQYF. The CDR3 DNA is TGTGCCAGCAGCTCGACGTACAGGGGGGAGAGGACCTACGAGCAGTACTTC. The whole variable domain, remainder taken from reference TRBV11-2 and TRBJ2-7, is EAGVAQSPRYKIIEKRQSVAFWCNPISGHATLYWYQQILGQGPKLLIQFQNNGVVDDSQLPKDRFSAERLKGVDSTLKIQPAKLEDSAVYLCASSSTYRGERTYEQYFGPGTRLTVT.

The rearrangement joins TRBV7-3 to TRBJ2-2; no reliable D call. V lost 3 bases and J 3 bases, leaving 11 bases between the germline ends. The CDR3 is 15 residues long. Per the germline V gene, CDR1 is SGHTA and CDR2 is FQGTGA. The CDR3 region has the DNA TGTGCCAGCAGCTTGCACCCCGTGGACACCGGGGAGCTGTTTTTT. Its translation is CASSLHPVDTGELFF.

The J gene is TRBJ1-2, the V gene TRBV9, with unresolved D. Trimming stripped 0 bases from V and 6 bases from J, with 9 bases between. The CDR3 extends over 13 amino acids. Germline assignment: CDR1 SGDLS and CDR2 YYNGEE. This CDR3 reads CASSVGVGDGYTF. CDR3 nucleotide sequence: TGTGCCAGCAGCGTAGGGGTAGGTGATGGCTACACCTTC.

This sequence joins TRBV19 and TRBJ1-5, with 7 positions matching TRBD1. Trimming cost V 6 bases and J 2 bases; bases outside gene matches: 4. The CDR3 totals 14 residues. Germline values: CDR1 LNHDA, CDR2 SQIVND (reference sequence). Here the CDR3 DNA reads TGTGCCAGTAGAACAGGGGCGGGCAATCAGCCCCAGCATTTT. It yields the protein CASRTGAGNQPQHF.

The rearrangement links TRBV7-2 to TRBJ2-7; TRBD1 agrees at 7 bases. Losses at the gene ends were 1 base for V and 3 bases for J; bases not matched to a gene: 3. The V gene's germline CDR1 is SGHTA and CDR2 FQGNSA. The CDR3 sequence is 14 residues long. The CDR3 is CASSLETGNYEQYF. The CDR3 bases are TGTGCCAGCAGCTTAGAGACAGGGAACTACGAGCAGTACTTC.

The chain carries TRBV7-9 and TRBJ2-5; 8 nucleotides agree with TRBD1. V lost 1 base and J lost 4; bases outside the gene matches: 2. This CDR3 is 14 amino acids long. Germline V gene sequence: CDR1 SEHNR, CDR2 FQNEAQ (reference sequence). The DNA for the CDR3 is TGTGCCAGCAGCTTAGGCAGGGGGCTAGAGACCCAGTACTTC. This codes for CASSLGRGLETQYF.

The chain combines TRBV5-1 with TRBJ2-5; D is perhaps TRBD1 (6 bases). The CDR3 has 18 residues. Germline V lookup: CDR1 SGHRS, CDR2 YFSETQ. V was pared by 4 bases and J by 5 bases, with 27 bases between. The CDR3, as DNA: TGCGCCAGCAGCGTAGGGACATCGGCCAGGGTGGTAGAGGAGACCCAGTACTTC. Its protein is CASSVGTSARVVEETQYF.

The rearrangement joins TRBV12-5 to TRBJ2-7; 7 bases agree with TRBD1. The V and J ends lost 5 bases and 5 bases, in that order; junction bases with no gene match: 6. CDR1 is LGHNT, CDR2 FRNRAP, per germline. The CDR3 runs to 13 residues. The CDR3 loop is CASGPPGGNEQYF. CDR3 sequence (DNA): TGTGCTAGTGGTCCCCCAGGGGGAAACGAGCAGTACTTC.

This rearrangement joins TRBV28 to TRBJ2-5; D might be TRBD1 or TRBD2, each matching 5 bases. Germline CDR1 and CDR2: MDHEN and SYDVKM. V was shortened by 5 bases and J by 5 bases, with 21 bases between the two germline ends. This CDR3 is built from 16 residues. The CDR3 here is CASSVGVRGFEETQYF. CDR3 coding DNA: TGTGCCAGCAGTGTAGGGGTTCGGGGTTTTGAGGAGACCCAGTACTTC.

V and J are TRBV6-5 and TRBJ2-7, with 9 bases matching TRBD1. This CDR3 is 15 amino acids long. Germline V gene data show CDR1 as MNHEY and CDR2 as SVGAGI. V lost 5 bases to trimming and J lost 4 bases; unmatched junction nucleotides: 9. For the CDR3, the DNA is TGTGCCAGCAGTACCGTCGGACAGGGGAAATACGAGCAGTACTTC. This encodes CASSTVGQGKYEQYF.

The chain couples TRBV19 to TRBJ2-2; D uncertain. Between the trimmed V and J ends, which lost 5 bases and 6 bases, there was a span of 13 bases. The CDR3 totals 14 residues. CDR1 and CDR2 (germline): LNHDA, SQIVND (reference sequence). CDR3 loop: CASSPWPGSGELFF. Written as DNA, the CDR3 is TGTGCCAGTAGTCCCTGGCCGGGCTCCGGGGAGCTGTTTTTT.

The V call is TRBV19, the J call TRBJ2-2; unclear D gene. The CDR3 consists of 12 residues. Trimming took off 7 bases at V and 4 bases at J, with 7 bases between the two ends. The germline V gene encodes CDR1 LNHDA and CDR2 SQIVND (reference sequence). The CDR3 DNA sequence: TGTGCCAGTATATCTGTCACCGGGGAGCTGTTTTTT. It translates to CASISVTGELFF.